This T cell receptor beta chain appears in the sequencing data of a study of T cell responses to AZD1222 COVID-19 vaccine. Study observations and caveats: The donor cohort was predominantly white British with a female majority, and clonal diversity may have been underestimated. Recipients of AZD1222 seropositive at baseline numbered only 5 to 7. Dominant CD4 TCR responses targeted spike regions 160-218 and 743-854. Researchers took repertoire samples only after the peak T cell response had come.

Germline lookup yields CDR1 SEHNR and CDR2 FQNEAQ (reference sequence). V was pared by 7 bases and J by 8 bases, with 15 bases of the junction left unmatched. The CDR3 contains 15 residues. Of note for this clone: Its target is not known.

Data came from immunoSEQ multiplex PCR; TCRdb stores just in-frame clones and leaves some out. The sample consists of some 120,000 clones, 85% to 95% of them appearing once. J is TRBJ1-2 and V is TRBV7-9, with 8 bases matching TRBD1. This clonotype was obtained from an adult in good health. The sequenced sample was peripheral blood, obtained on day 0 of AZD1222 vaccination. The CDR3 DNA reads TGTGCCAGCACAACGTCGGACAGGGACCTTGGGGGCTACACCTTC. It is translated as CASTTSDRDLGGYTF.